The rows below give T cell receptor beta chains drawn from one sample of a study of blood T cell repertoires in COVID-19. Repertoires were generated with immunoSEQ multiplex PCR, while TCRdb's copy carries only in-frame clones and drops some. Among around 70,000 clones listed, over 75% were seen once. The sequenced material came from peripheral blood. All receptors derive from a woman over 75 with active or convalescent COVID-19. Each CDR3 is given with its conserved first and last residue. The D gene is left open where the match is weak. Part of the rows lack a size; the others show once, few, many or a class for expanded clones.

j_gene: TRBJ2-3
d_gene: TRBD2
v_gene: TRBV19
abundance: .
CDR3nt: TGTGCCAGTAGTATTAGGGGACTAGGGGCTACGCAGTATTTT
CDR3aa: CASSIRGLGATQYF

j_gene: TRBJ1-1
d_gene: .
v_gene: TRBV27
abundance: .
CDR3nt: TGTGCCAGCAGTACCCGTCGGCGGGACACTGAAGCTTTCTTT
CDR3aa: CASSTRRRDTEAFF

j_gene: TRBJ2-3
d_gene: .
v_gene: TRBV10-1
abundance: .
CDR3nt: TGCGCCAGCAGTGAGAGGAGTTTCCCCACAGATACGCAGTATTTT
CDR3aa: CASSERSFPTDTQYF

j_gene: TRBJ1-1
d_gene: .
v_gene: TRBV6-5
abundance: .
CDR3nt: TGTGCCAGCAGTTACTTCCCCCGGCGGGGAGCTTTCTTT
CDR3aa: CASSYFPRRGAFF

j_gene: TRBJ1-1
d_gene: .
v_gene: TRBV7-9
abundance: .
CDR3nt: TGTGCCAGCAGCTTAAGACAAGCAGACACTGAAGCTTTCTTT
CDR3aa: CASSLRQADTEAFF

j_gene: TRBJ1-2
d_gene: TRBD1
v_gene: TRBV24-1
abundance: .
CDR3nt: TGTGCCACCAGTGATTCCCGGACAGGCGGCTACACCTTC
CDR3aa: CATSDSRTGGYTF

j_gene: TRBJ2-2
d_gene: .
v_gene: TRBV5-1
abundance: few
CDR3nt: TGCGCCAGCAGCTTGGTTAGCAGGGGAAATGGCGGGGAGCTGTTTTTT
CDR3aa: CASSLVSRGNGGELFF

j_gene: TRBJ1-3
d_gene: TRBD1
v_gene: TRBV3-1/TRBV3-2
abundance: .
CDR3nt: TGTGCCAGCAGCCCGCAGACAGGGAAGTTTTCCTCTGGAAACACCATATATTTT
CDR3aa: CASSPQTGKFSSGNTIYF

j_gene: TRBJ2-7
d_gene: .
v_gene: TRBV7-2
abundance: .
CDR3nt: TGTGCCAGCAGCCTATGGAGGGGCCCCTACGAGCAGTACTTC
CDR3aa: CASSLWRGPYEQYF

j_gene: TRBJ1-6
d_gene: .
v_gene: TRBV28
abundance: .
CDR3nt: TGTGCCAGCAAACGGGACAAGTCAAATTCACCCCTCCACTTT
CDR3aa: CASKRDKSNSPLHF

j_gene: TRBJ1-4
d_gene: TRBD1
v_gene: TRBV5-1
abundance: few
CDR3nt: TGCGCCAGCAGCTTGGGGGTGACAGGGGAGTTTGAAAAACTGTTTTTT
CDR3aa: CASSLGVTGEFEKLFF

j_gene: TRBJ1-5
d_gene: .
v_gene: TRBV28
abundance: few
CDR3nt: TGTGCCAGCAGGGACACAGCCAATCAGCCCCAGCATTTT
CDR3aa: CASRDTANQPQHF

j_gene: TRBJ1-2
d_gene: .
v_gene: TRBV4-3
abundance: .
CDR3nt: TGCGCCAGCAGCCAAGATCCTACGGGGGGGCCGCGGGGCTACACCTTC
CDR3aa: CASSQDPTGGPRGYTF

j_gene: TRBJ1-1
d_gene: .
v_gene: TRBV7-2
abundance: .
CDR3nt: TGTGCCAGCAGCTTCACGACTAGTGGTACTGAAGCTTTCTTT
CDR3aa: CASSFTTSGTEAFF

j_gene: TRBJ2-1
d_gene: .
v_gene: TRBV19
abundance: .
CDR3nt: TGTGCCAGTAGCTGGCGGGGGCCCCATTATGAGCAGTTCTTC
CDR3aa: CASSWRGPHYEQFF

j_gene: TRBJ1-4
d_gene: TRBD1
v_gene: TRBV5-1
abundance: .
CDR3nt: TGCGCCAGCAGCGCCGGGACAGGGGGTTTAACTAATGAAAAACTGTTTTTT
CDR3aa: CASSAGTGGLTNEKLFF

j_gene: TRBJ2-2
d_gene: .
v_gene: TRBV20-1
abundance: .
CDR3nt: TGCAGTGCTAGTATACAGTCGGCCCCGAACACCGGGGAGCTGTTTTTT
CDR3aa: CSASIQSAPNTGELFF

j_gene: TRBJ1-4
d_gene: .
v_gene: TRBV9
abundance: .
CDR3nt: TGTGCCAGCAGCGTAGGTATCAGTGCAACTAATGAAAAACTGTTTTTT
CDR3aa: CASSVGISATNEKLFF

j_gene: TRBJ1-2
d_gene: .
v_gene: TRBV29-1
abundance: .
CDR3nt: TGCAGCGTTGGGAGCACGGAGCCTGGCTACACCTTC
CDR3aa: CSVGSTEPGYTF

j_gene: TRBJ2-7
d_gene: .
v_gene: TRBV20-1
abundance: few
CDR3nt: TGCAGTGCTAGTCCTCTAGGGGACGAGCAGTACTTC
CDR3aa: CSASPLGDEQYF

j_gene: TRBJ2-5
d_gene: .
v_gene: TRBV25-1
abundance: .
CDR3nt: TGTGCCAGCAGTGACAGAGGACGACAGGAGACCCAGTACTTC
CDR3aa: CASSDRGRQETQYF